The clone carrying this TCR beta chain was seen only a few times. What it recognizes is unknown. These data belong to a study of blood T cells in healthy people across ages. Findings and limits, study-wide: Any changes in expanded clonotypes were possibly confounded, as donor CMV status remained unknown.

Russia was home to the donors, healthy Caucasian individuals aged roughly 6 to 100. A J-beta primer mix and a sample-barcoded 5' primer were used in a second PCR of roughly 7 to 12 cycles. Each TCR beta cDNA got a 12-nucleotide random molecular identifier. From the 5' RACE reads, TCRdb called clonotypes with MiXCR, one entry per CDR3 protein. The table records about 1,500,000 distinct CDR3 sequences, approximately 30% of them present only once. Sequenced sample: blood. The source of this sequence is a woman aged 25-40 years in good health.

The CDR3 bases are TGTGCCAGCAGCCCCCGCAATTGGGGTGAGCAGTTCTTC. Residues: CASSPRNWGEQFF. The rearrangement uses TRBV7-2 and TRBJ2-1; no clear D. Germline CDR1 and CDR2: SGHTA and FQGNSA. The V gene lost 5 bases and the J gene lost 9 bases, with 14 bases spanning the gap. CDR3 length equals 13 residues.